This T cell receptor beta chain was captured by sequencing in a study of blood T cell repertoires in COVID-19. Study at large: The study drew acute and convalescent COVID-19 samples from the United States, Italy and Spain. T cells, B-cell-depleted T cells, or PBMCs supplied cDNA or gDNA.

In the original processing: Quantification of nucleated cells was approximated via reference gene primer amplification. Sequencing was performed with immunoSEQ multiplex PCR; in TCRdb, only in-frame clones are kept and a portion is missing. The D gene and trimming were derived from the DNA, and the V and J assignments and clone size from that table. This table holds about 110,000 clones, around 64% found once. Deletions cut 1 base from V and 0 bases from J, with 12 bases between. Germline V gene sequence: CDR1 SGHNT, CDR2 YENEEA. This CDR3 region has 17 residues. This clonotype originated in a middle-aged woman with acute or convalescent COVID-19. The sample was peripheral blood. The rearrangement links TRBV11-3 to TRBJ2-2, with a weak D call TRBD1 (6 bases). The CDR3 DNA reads TGTGCCAGCAGCTTAGGCACCGGGACACCGAACACCGGGGAGCTGTTTTTT. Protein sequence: CASSLGTGTPNTGELFF.